These T cell receptor beta chains were read from a single sample in a study of cytomegalovirus exposure and HLA in healthy donors. The data were produced by immunoSEQ multiplex PCR, yet TCRdb's version contains in-frame clones alone and is incomplete. The table shows some 150,000 clones, with around 79% occurring only once. Sample: PBMCs. The receptors stem from a middle-aged man in good health and CMV-seropositive. Both conserved end residues are trimmed from each CDR3. Each record gives: CDR3 protein, J gene, clone size, V gene. Not all rows give a size; the values are once, few, many and, for expanded clones, a class.

ASSFKPISSYNEQF	TRBJ2-1	once	TRBV7-9
ASSSGSMGLAGVNEQF	TRBJ2-1	.	TRBV5-4
ASSISTSRYGYT	TRBJ1-2	once	TRBV19
ASSPGTGGIYEQY	.	.	TRBV7-2
SVQGSGGAF	TRBJ1-1	.	TRBV29-1
ASSPLGETQY	TRBJ2-5	.	TRBV5-4
ASGTSTYEQY	TRBJ2-7	.	TRBV7-2
ASKGEGNLNEKLF	TRBJ1-4	few	TRBV23-1
ASSQTGYYEQY	TRBJ2-7	.	TRBV5-1
ASSIANFGGELF	TRBJ2-2	.	TRBV19
ASNSGGPYNEQF	TRBJ2-1	.	TRBV5-1
ASSTWTGGTEAF	TRBJ1-1	.	TRBV27
ASSLGGVRRGNTIY	TRBJ1-3	.	TRBV28
ASSVRTIRNEQF	TRBJ2-1	.	TRBV9
ASSPRGNQPQH	TRBJ1-5	.	TRBV6-1
AWSPMRIYSGNTIY	TRBJ1-3	.	TRBV30
ASSFSPNRWGRNYGYT	TRBJ1-2	.	TRBV28
ASSYKSGASTDTQY	TRBJ2-3	.	TRBV6-5
ATSRDGGARTQY	TRBJ2-5	.	TRBV15
AWSSGTGANVLT	TRBJ2-6	.	TRBV30
ASSQDTSVNTGELF	TRBJ2-2	.	TRBV4-2
ASSPSTGNTEAF	TRBJ1-1	once	TRBV28
ASSLGTEEKLF	TRBJ1-4	few	TRBV5-6
ASSLSTGGRYQPQH	TRBJ1-5	.	TRBV11-2
ASSFDRARYEQY	TRBJ2-7	.	TRBV7-2
ASSLVAGVQETQY	TRBJ2-5	.	TRBV7-2
ASSWGVLLAGEETQY	TRBJ2-5	.	TRBV5-1
ASSGFTYGETQY	TRBJ2-5	.	TRBV2
ASSFPGQGSYGYT	TRBJ1-2	once	TRBV6-5
ASSPRQDTEAF	TRBJ1-1	.	TRBV18
ASCLLTGYDEQF	TRBJ2-1	.	TRBV5-1
ASSYVDTQY	TRBJ2-3	once	TRBV2
ASSQDPGSEETQY	TRBJ2-5	.	TRBV4-2
ASSRVLTDTQY	TRBJ2-3	.	TRBV7-6
SSSSTGNNQPQH	TRBJ1-5	.	TRBV7-9
SVEGSSGSVSNEQF	TRBJ2-1	.	TRBV29-1
ASSGIEGRRPQH	TRBJ1-5	.	TRBV10-2
ASRDRGRVGELF	TRBJ2-2	.	TRBV13
ASSLDRGYQETQY	TRBJ2-5	.	TRBV5-4
ASSLEAGNAVEQF	TRBJ2-1	.	TRBV7-3